The rows below give T cell receptor beta chains drawn from one sample of a study of blood T cell repertoires in COVID-19. Sequencing was performed with immunoSEQ multiplex PCR; in TCRdb, only in-frame clones are kept and a portion is missing. The profile shows fewer than 300,000 clones, 82% of them singletons. The sequenced material came from peripheral blood. The receptors originated from a woman under 30 with acute or convalescent COVID-19. Each CDR3 is given with its conserved first and last residue. D genes are given only for firm matches. Clone size is stated in some rows and not others, as once, few, many or a class when expanded.

>TRBJ1-6|NA|TRBV11-2|NA
CASSLDPGWSSPLHF
TGTGCCAGCAGCTTAGATCCAGGGTGGAGTTCACCCCTCCACTTT
>TRBJ1-1|few|TRBV6-4|TRBD1
CASSRGGDSITEAFF
TGTGCCAGCAGTCGAGGAGGGGACAGTATCACTGAAGCTTTCTTT
>TRBJ2-1|NA|TRBV6-5|NA
CATGGASYNEQFF
TGTGCCACCGGCGGTGCCTCCTACAATGAGCAGTTCTTC
>TRBJ2-7|NA|TRBV9|NA
CASSSHNSYEQYF
TGTGCCAGCAGCTCACACAACTCCTACGAGCAGTACTTC
>TRBJ2-1|NA|TRBV7-2|TRBD1
CASSLARQGSSYNEQFF
TGTGCCAGCAGCTTAGCCCGACAGGGCAGCTCCTACAATGAGCAGTTCTTC
>TRBJ2-1|few|TRBV6-2/TRBV6-3|TRBD2
CASSYSRLAGGPRMGYNEQFF
TGTGCCAGCAGTTACTCTCGGCTAGCGGGAGGGCCGCGGATGGGCTACAATGAGCAGTTCTTC
>TRBJ1-2|once|TRBV5-6|NA
CASSLMGQVGGYGYTF
TGTGCCAGCAGCTTGATGGGCCAGGTCGGGGGCTATGGCTACACCTTC
>TRBJ2-7|few|TRBV4-2|NA
CASSQDGSSYEQYF
TGTGCCAGCAGCCAAGATGGCAGCTCCTACGAGCAGTACTTC
>TRBJ2-6|NA|TRBV27|TRBD1
CASSSGQGLSGANVLTF
TGTGCCAGCAGCTCGGGACAGGGGCTGTCTGGGGCCAACGTCCTGACTTTC
>TRBJ2-3|NA|TRBV5-1|NA
CASSIRQVGTDTQYF
TGCGCCAGCAGCATCAGACAGGTCGGAACAGATACGCAGTATTTT